These 27 T cell receptor beta chains share one sample of origin, sequenced in a study of Tregs in tolerant kidney transplant recipients. Sequencing was performed with immunoSEQ multiplex PCR; in TCRdb, only in-frame clones are kept and a portion is missing. The sample lists around 43,000 clones; less than 95% were seen once. Sequencing was performed on Tregs from blood. Every receptor here comes from a human donor in good health.

The CDR3 is CASSVLPVGGELFF. The CDR3 region has the DNA TGTGCCAGCAGTGTCCTACCGGTTGGCGGGGAGCTGTTTTTT. The rearrangement joins TRBV6-4 to TRBJ2-2; D not resolved. The V gene lost 4 bases and the J gene lost 7 bases, with 13 bases spanning the gap. The CDR3 totals 14 residues. CDR1 and CDR2 from the germline V gene are MRHNA and SNTAGT.

The V call is TRBV5-1, the J call TRBJ2-2; the match to TRBD1 covers 7 bases. CDR3 length: 15 amino acids. The V segment lost 3 bases and the J segment 6 bases; nucleotides outside the gene matches: 8. CDR1 is SGHRS and CDR2 is YFSETQ in the germline V gene. This chain's CDR3 is CASSSDRVEAGELFF. The CDR3 DNA sequence: TGCGCCAGCAGCTCCGACAGGGTAGAGGCCGGGGAGCTGTTTTTT. Complete variable domain (other parts from reference TRBV5-1 and TRBJ2-2): KAGVTQTPRYLIKTRGQQVTLSCSPISGHRSVSWYQQTPGQGLQFLFEYFSETQRNKGNFPGRFSGRQFSNSRSEMNVSTLELGDSALYLCASSSDRVEAGELFFGEGSRLTVL.

The chain links TRBV5-1 to TRBJ1-2; 8 nucleotides line up with TRBD1. Germline CDR1 SGHRS, CDR2 YFSETQ. The length of the CDR3 is 16 residues. J lost 0 bases, V lost 4 bases, and 8 bases had no gene match. The CDR3 protein is CASSQITRGPNYGYTF. For the CDR3, the DNA is TGCGCCAGCAGCCAAATAACCAGGGGGCCTAACTATGGCTACACCTTC.

The V and J genes are TRBV6-1 and TRBJ2-3, with D maybe TRBD1 (5 bases). CDR3 size: 14 residues. V lost 3 bases and J 3 bases, leaving 10 bases between the germline ends. Germline lookup yields CDR1 MNHNS and CDR2 SASEGT. The CDR3 region is CASSESGYTDTQYF. CDR3 DNA sequence: TGTGCCAGCAGTGAGTCAGGGTATACAGATACGCAGTATTTT.

The chain recombines TRBV10-1 with TRBJ2-7; D perhaps matches TRBD1 (5 bases). CDR1 and CDR2 (germline): WNHNN, SYGVQD (reference sequence). Trimming cost V 6 bases and J 3 bases, with 12 bases left between them. This CDR3 comprises 13 residues. The CDR3 loop reads CASRLDSHYEQYF. The CDR3 nucleotides read TGCGCCAGCAGACTTGACAGTCACTACGAGCAGTACTTC.

CDR3: CASVGGLRLTGELFF. In DNA, the CDR3 is TGTGCCAGCGTTGGGGGCCTCAGGCTCACCGGGGAGCTGTTTTTT. The chain employs TRBV6-6 and TRBJ2-2; possibly TRBD1 for D (6 bases). CDR1 is MNHNY, CDR2 SVGAGI, per germline (reference sequence). Trimming cost V 8 bases and J 4 bases, with 17 bases left between them. The CDR3 extends over 15 amino acids.

J is TRBJ1-2 and V is TRBV5-6; maybe TRBD1 (6 bases). Germline loops: CDR1 SGHDT, CDR2 YYEEEE. This CDR3 is 15 amino acids long. V was pared by 0 bases and J by 3 bases, with 12 bases between. CDR3 amino acids: CASSLVQGHDYGYTF. The CDR3 DNA reads as TGTGCCAGCAGCTTGGTGCAGGGGCATGACTATGGCTACACCTTC.

This chain links TRBV6-1 with TRBJ1-6, with D maybe TRBD1 (5 bases). The CDR3 is made up of 14 amino acids. Trimming cost V 5 bases and J 10 bases, with 15 bases left between them. Germline CDR1 reads MNHNS; CDR2 reads SASEGT. This CDR3 reads CASSRQLEGSPLHF. CDR3 DNA: TGTGCCAGCAGTAGGCAGCTTGAGGGGTCACCCCTCCACTTT.

Only a few counts were recorded for this clone. This chain uses TRBV5-1 with TRBJ2-2; 9 bases fit TRBD2. The CDR3 sequence is 15 residues long. J was trimmed by 5 bases and V by 1 base; bases with no gene match: 3. Germline CDR1 and CDR2: SGHRS and YFSETQ. CDR3 in amino acids: CASSLRTSETGELFF. The DNA for the CDR3 is TGCGCCAGCAGCTTGAGGACTAGCGAGACCGGGGAGCTGTTTTTT.

V usage is TRBV6-4 and J usage is TRBJ2-5; TRBD2 agrees at 7 bases. V lost 5 bases and J lost 5; bases outside the gene matches: 5. Germline-derived CDR1 and CDR2 are MRHNA and SNTAGT. The CDR3 has 13 amino acids. The CDR3 here is CASSREAWETQYF. The CDR3 bases are TGTGCCAGCAGTCGGGAGGCGTGGGAGACCCAGTACTTC.

The rearrangement uses TRBV7-2 and TRBJ2-1; 11 positions match TRBD2. Germline V lookup: CDR1 SGHTA, CDR2 FQGNSA. V trimming: 1 base; J trimming: 7 bases; junction bases outside the gene matches: 3. There are 15 residues in the CDR3. The CDR3 here is CASSLGLAGGNEQFF. In DNA form, the CDR3 reads TGTGCCAGCAGCTTAGGCCTAGCGGGAGGTAATGAGCAGTTCTTC.

The chain carries TRBV5-4 and TRBJ1-5; the D is unclear. The germline CDR1 and CDR2 sequences are SGHNT and YYREEE (reference sequence). This CDR3 comprises 14 residues. V was pared by 2 bases and J by 1 base, with 7 bases between. The chain's CDR3 is CASSFEGSNQPQHF. DNA of the CDR3: TGTGCCAGCAGCTTTGAGGGAAGCAATCAGCCCCAGCATTTT.

The J gene is TRBJ2-2, the V gene TRBV15, with 7 bases aligning to TRBD1. After removal of 1 base from V and 5 bases from J, the junction contained 16 bases not matched to a gene. Looked up from germline, CDR1 is LNHNV and CDR2 is YYDKDF (reference sequence). This CDR3 comprises 19 residues. The DNA for the CDR3 is TGTGCCACCAGCAGAGGAGGGACAGAAGAGTATGCCATAACCGGGGAGCTGTTTTTT. Amino acid sequence: CATSRGGTEEYAITGELFF.

The chain couples TRBV6-1 to TRBJ1-4; possibly TRBD1 for D (5 bases). CDR1 and CDR2 (germline): MNHNS, SASEGT. The CDR3 runs to 20 residues. V was pared by 1 base and J by 0 bases, with 21 bases between. The CDR3, as DNA: TGTGCCAGCAGTGAAGTCCTTTCCCGGCCAGGGCCCGCAACTAATGAAAAACTGTTTTTT. Its translation is CASSEVLSRPGPATNEKLFF.

This chain links TRBV21-1 with TRBJ1-1; the D call TRBD1 from the table was never checked on the DNA. TRBV21-1 is a documented pseudogene. This CDR3 is 15 amino acids long. CDR3 amino acids: CASSTRTGGSTEAFF. The CDR3 region has the DNA TGTGCCAGCAGCACACGGACAGGGGGGAGTACTGAAGCTTTCTTT.

The chain combines TRBV7-2 with TRBJ2-2, with TRBD2 matching over 8 bases. V shed 9 bases and J 4 bases; nucleotides not matched to a gene: 4. CDR1 and CDR2 from the germline V gene are SGHTA and FQGNSA. The CDR3 runs 13 residues. CDR3 residues: CASTLAGTGELFF. The CDR3 DNA reads TGTGCCAGTACCCTAGCGGGCACCGGGGAGCTGTTTTTT.

This chain connects TRBV2 to TRBJ2-5, with 9 bases matching TRBD2. Per the germline V gene, CDR1 is SNHLY and CDR2 is FYNNEI. Unmatched junction bases numbered 13, after V lost 2 bases and J lost 6 bases. The length of the CDR3 is 17 residues. CDR3 protein: CASSERERGARQKTQYF. As DNA, the CDR3 is TGTGCCAGCAGTGAACGGGAGCGGGGGGCCCGCCAGAAGACCCAGTACTTC.

The V gene is TRBV27, the J gene TRBJ2-7; D is undetermined. V was shortened by 0 bases and J by 3 bases, with 6 bases between the two germline ends. This CDR3 contains 13 residues. Germline V CDR1 and CDR2: MNHEY, SMNVEV (reference sequence). CDR3 residues: CASSLSSNYEQYF. The CDR3 nucleotides read TGTGCCAGCAGTTTATCATCCAACTACGAGCAGTACTTC.

This clone came up a few times. The CDR3, as DNA: TGTGCCAGCAGTTTACGACAGCACTCTGGAAACACCATATATTTT. Its protein product is CASSLRQHSGNTIYF. The genes are TRBV7-9 and TRBJ1-3, with TRBD1 as a possible D gene (5 bases). This CDR3 has 15 residues. V lost 6 bases, J lost 0 bases, and 12 bases lay in between. CDR1 and CDR2 from the germline V gene are SEHNR and FQNEAQ (reference sequence).

V usage is TRBV7-8 and J usage is TRBJ1-1; a weak D match, TRBD1 (5 bases). Germline CDR1 reads SGHVS; CDR2 reads FQNEAQ. V shed 5 bases and J shed 0 bases, with 13 bases lying between them. The CDR3 is 15 amino acids. CDR3 nucleotide sequence: TGTGCCAGCAGCCCGATGGGGCGGTTGAACACTGAAGCTTTCTTT. It is translated as CASSPMGRLNTEAFF.

The rearrangement links TRBV2 to TRBJ1-4; D unresolved. The CDR3 has 14 amino acids. Trimming cost V 4 bases and J 8 bases, with 14 bases left between them. Germline V gene sequence: CDR1 SNHLY, CDR2 FYNNEI. The CDR3 here is CASSAAPRREKLFF. In DNA, the CDR3 is TGTGCCAGCAGTGCCGCGCCAAGGCGGGAAAAACTGTTTTTT.

The chain recombines TRBV19 with TRBJ1-5; D is uncertain. This CDR3 region has 15 residues. Per the germline V gene, CDR1 is LNHDA and CDR2 is SQIVND (reference sequence). Trimming took off 6 bases at V and 2 bases at J, with 14 bases between the two ends. CDR3 sequence (DNA): TGTGCCAGTAGCCCCCAAGTGGCCGGCAATCAGCCCCAGCATTTT. This gives the protein CASSPQVAGNQPQHF.

This clone came up once. The gene calls are TRBV6-5 and TRBJ1-2; no reliable D call. Germline CDR1 MNHEY, CDR2 SVGAGI. The CDR3 sequence is 12 residues long. V lost 2 bases, J lost 4 bases, and 5 bases lay in between. CDR3 nucleotides: TGTGCCAGCAGTTACGGGAGCTATGGCTACACCTTC. Encoded protein: CASSYGSYGYTF.

Here the CDR3 reads CASSLAFTTGELFF. In DNA form, the CDR3 reads TGCGCCAGCAGCTTGGCCTTCACGACCGGGGAGCTGTTTTTT. The chain uses TRBV5-1 and TRBJ2-2; D remains ambiguous. Germline CDR1 is SGHRS and CDR2 is YFSETQ. The CDR3 consists of 14 residues. The germline V and J ends were trimmed by 0 bases and 5 bases, with 8 bases remaining between them.

The V gene is TRBV5-1, the J gene TRBJ2-5; a possible D gene is TRBD2 (5 bases). Germline assignment: CDR1 SGHRS and CDR2 YFSETQ. The V end was cut by 5 bases, the J end by 11 bases, with 16 bases between. CDR3 length: 12 residues. CDR3 amino acids: CASRPDSLEQYF. The CDR3 coding sequence is TGCGCCAGCAGACCGGACTCCCTTGAGCAGTACTTC.

The rearrangement links TRBV19 to TRBJ1-1; D remains unclear. CDR1 is LNHDA, CDR2 SQIVND, per germline (reference sequence). CDR3 length: 14 amino acids. V dropped 5 bases and J dropped 4 bases, with 14 bases sitting between them. This chain's CDR3 is CASSHRGSTTEAFF. CDR3 nucleotides: TGTGCCAGTAGTCACCGGGGAAGTACCACTGAAGCTTTCTTT.

This clone occurred a few times. The rearrangement uses TRBV21-1 and TRBJ2-7; the listed D gene, TRBD1, was not tested against the DNA. TRBV21-1 is deemed a pseudogene. The CDR3 totals 16 residues. The DNA for the CDR3 is TGTGCCAGCAGCAAAGCCGCATTACAGGGGCCGACCGAGCAGTACTTC. Protein: CASSKAALQGPTEQYF.